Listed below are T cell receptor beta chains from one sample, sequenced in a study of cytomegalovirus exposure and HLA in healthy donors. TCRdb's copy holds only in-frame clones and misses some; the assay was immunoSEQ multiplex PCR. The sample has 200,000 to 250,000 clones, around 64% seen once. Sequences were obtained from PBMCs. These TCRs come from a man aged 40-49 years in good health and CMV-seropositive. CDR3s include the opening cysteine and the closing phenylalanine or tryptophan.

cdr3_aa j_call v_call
CASSIGRGGEAFF TRBJ1-1 TRBV19
CASSGQGTYNEQFF TRBJ2-1 TRBV5-1
CATEPLGQGSDEQFF TRBJ2-1 TRBV10-3
CASSLLHPSTDTQYF TRBJ2-3 TRBV4-1
CASSAGRDQPQHF TRBJ1-5 TRBV25-1
CASSAGFGTDTQYF TRBJ2-3 TRBV6-5
CASSQQSGGSDRQPQHF TRBJ1-5 TRBV23-1
CASTQGTLGYTF TRBJ1-2 TRBV6-5
CASSFGRNQAGGYTF TRBJ1-2 TRBV27
CASSSSSGALRNEQFF TRBJ2-1 TRBV7-2
CASIPYSDRLKQPQHF TRBJ1-5 TRBV21-1
CASSHREYAYEQYF TRBJ2-7 TRBV6-6
CASSPVAGGQETQYF TRBJ2-5 TRBV18
CASSPRTAIQETQYF TRBJ2-5 TRBV9
CASSQEEGAGGSPLHF TRBJ1-6 TRBV4-1
CASSLGGYYHNEQFF TRBJ2-1 TRBV7-6
CASITRGSYEQYF . TRBV28
CASSPYRIASNQPQHF TRBJ1-5 TRBV27
CASSVGGGGIQETQYF TRBJ2-5 TRBV9
CASSFREGTEAFF TRBJ1-1 TRBV5-1
CASTLTGYTHEAFF TRBJ1-1 TRBV19
CASSLSGGTYEQYF TRBJ2-7 TRBV7-6
CASSLGASTQETQYF TRBJ2-5 TRBV7-6
CASSLAGEFYEQYF TRBJ2-7 TRBV7-2
CASSFRGEAFF TRBJ1-1 TRBV5-1
CASRPEQGGEKLFF TRBJ1-4 TRBV12-2
CASSLDRGDTGELFF TRBJ2-2 TRBV7-6
CASRIGGALLSGANVLTF TRBJ2-6 TRBV28
CSVGDRASYEQYF TRBJ2-7 TRBV29-1
CASSLSLTGIDSPLHF TRBJ1-6 TRBV27
CASSPRADRLDNSPLHF TRBJ1-6 TRBV27
CASSSGGAVIYF TRBJ1-3 TRBV11-2
CASSPLKGQGNQPQHF TRBJ1-5 TRBV19
CASSLGAGPQHF TRBJ1-5 TRBV5-6
CASSLDRTRYGYTF TRBJ1-2 TRBV28
CASSLGLGGVFNEQFF TRBJ2-1 TRBV5-4
CASSPPGGVGPDTQYF TRBJ2-3 TRBV7-9
CASSLGDWTSGDGYQETQYF TRBJ2-5 TRBV7-8
CASSPTGNTDTQYF TRBJ2-3 TRBV5-6
CASSLSGDQPQHF TRBJ1-5 TRBV5-1
CASSFGGGAEAFF TRBJ1-1 TRBV25-1
CASSLYGGGGRDRNTEAFF TRBJ1-1 TRBV7-6
CASSEQGGGSPLHF TRBJ1-6 TRBV19
CASRVHNEQYF TRBJ2-7 TRBV10-1
CASSIRDRGNTEAFF TRBJ1-1 TRBV19
CASQSADRFGSYEQYF TRBJ2-7 TRBV5-1
CASSPIYTGELFF TRBJ2-2 TRBV9
CASSRNSGGAPGELFF TRBJ2-2 TRBV6-6
CASSPERGGNYGYTF TRBJ1-2 TRBV18